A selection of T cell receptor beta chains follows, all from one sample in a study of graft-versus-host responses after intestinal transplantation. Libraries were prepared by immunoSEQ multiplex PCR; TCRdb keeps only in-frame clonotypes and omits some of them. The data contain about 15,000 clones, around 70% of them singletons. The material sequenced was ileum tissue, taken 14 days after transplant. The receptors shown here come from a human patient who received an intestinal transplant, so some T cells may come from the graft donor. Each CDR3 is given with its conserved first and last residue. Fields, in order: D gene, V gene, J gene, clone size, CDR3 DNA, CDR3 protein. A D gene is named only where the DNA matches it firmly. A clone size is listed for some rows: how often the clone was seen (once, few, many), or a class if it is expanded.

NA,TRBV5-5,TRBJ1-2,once,TGTGCCAGCAGCATAGGGGGGTTAAAAGGCTACACCTTC,CASSIGGLKGYTF
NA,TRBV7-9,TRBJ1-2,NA,TGTGCCAGCAGCTTCCTGGGGGTTGGCTATGGCTACACCTTC,CASSFLGVGYGYTF
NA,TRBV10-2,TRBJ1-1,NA,TGCGCCAGCAGTGATGGGGACCCGAACACTGAAGCTTTCTTT,CASSDGDPNTEAFF
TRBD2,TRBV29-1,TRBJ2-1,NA,TGCAGCGTTGAAGATCCTAGCGGGGGGGCCAATGAGCAGTTCTTC,CSVEDPSGGANEQFF
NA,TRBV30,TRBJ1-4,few,TGTGCCTGGAGTGTACCGGGGCTAGAAAAACTGTTTTTT,CAWSVPGLEKLFF
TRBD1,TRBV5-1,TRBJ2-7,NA,TGCGCCAGCAGCTTGGTTACCGGACAGGGGGCCCACGAGCAGTACTTC,CASSLVTGQGAHEQYF
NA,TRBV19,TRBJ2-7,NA,TGTGCCAGTAGTATAGATTCACAGGGTCCTCCTTACGAGCAGTACTTC,CASSIDSQGPPYEQYF
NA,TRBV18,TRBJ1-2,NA,TGTGCCAGCTCGGGCAGCAGTTTTAACTATGGCTACACCTTC,CASSGSSFNYGYTF
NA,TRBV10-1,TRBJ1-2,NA,TGCGCCAGCAGTGCCTCTTTAGGGGCCGGCTACACCTTC,CASSASLGAGYTF
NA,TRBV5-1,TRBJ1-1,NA,TGCGCCAGCAGCTCGGGGGGGGAATACACTGAAGCTTTCTTT,CASSSGGEYTEAFF
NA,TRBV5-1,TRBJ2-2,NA,TGCGCCAGCGAAAACGGGGGCGGTGGCCGGGAGCTGTTTTTT,CASENGGGGRELFF
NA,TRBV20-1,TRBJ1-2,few,TGCAGTGCTAGAGAGGCGGCCGGGACCTTC,CSAREAAGTF
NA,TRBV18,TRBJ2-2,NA,TGTGCCAGCTCACCAGTAGGGGCGGACACCGGGGAGCTGTTTTTT,CASSPVGADTGELFF
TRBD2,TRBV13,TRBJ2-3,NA,TGTGCCAGCAGCTTACCTACTAGCGGGAGCACAGATACGCAGTATTTT,CASSLPTSGSTDTQYF
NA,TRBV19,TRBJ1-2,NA,TGTGCCAGTACCTTCGGACAGTATGGCTACACCTTC,CASTFGQYGYTF
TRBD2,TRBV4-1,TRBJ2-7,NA,TGCGCCAGCAGCCAAGACCCGGGACTAGCAAACGAGCAGTACTTC,CASSQDPGLANEQYF
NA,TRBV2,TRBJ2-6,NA,TGTGCCAGCAGTGAATACGGTCTTGCTGGGGCCAACGTCCTGACTTTC,CASSEYGLAGANVLTF
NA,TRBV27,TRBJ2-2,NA,TGTGCCAGCAGTTTTGAGGCTATGAACACCGGGGAGCTGTTTTTT,CASSFEAMNTGELFF
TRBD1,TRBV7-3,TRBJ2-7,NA,TGTGCCAGCAGCCTATCACAGGGGCCTTCCTACGAGCAGTACTTC,CASSLSQGPSYEQYF
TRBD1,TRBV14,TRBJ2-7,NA,TGTGCCAGCAGCCAGGAAGACAGGGCCCTTGTTGGCGAGCAGTACTTC,CASSQEDRALVGEQYF
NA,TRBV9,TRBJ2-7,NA,TGTGCCAGCAGCGTAGGGCCGGGGGACCACTACGAGCAGTACTTC,CASSVGPGDHYEQYF
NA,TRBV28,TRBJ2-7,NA,TGTGCCAGCAGTCCAAGCACTTCGGGACACCTCTACGAGCAGTACTTC,CASSPSTSGHLYEQYF
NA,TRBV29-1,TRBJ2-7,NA,TGCAGCGTGCGAAGGGGACCGGGCGAGCAGTACTTC,CSVRRGPGEQYF
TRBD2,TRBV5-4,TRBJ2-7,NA,TGTGCCAGCAGCCGGGGACTAGCTTACGAGCAGTACTTC,CASSRGLAYEQYF
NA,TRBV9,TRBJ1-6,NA,TGTGCCAGCAGCGCCTCAGGCCACCCCCTTTATAATTCACCCCTCCACTTT,CASSASGHPLYNSPLHF
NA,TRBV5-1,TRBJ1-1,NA,TGCGCCAGCAGCCCTGTGGCAGGGGCCACCCAATGGACTGAAGCTTTCTTT,CASSPVAGATQWTEAFF
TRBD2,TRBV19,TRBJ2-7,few,TGTGCCAGTAGTATGGGACTAGGGTACGAGCAGTACTTC,CASSMGLGYEQYF
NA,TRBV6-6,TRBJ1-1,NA,TGTGCCAGCAGTCGACTAGGAAACACTGAAGCTTTCTTT,CASSRLGNTEAFF
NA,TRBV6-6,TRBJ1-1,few,TGTGCCTGCTCGGGGGTTATGAACACTGAAGCTTTCTTT,CACSGVMNTEAFF
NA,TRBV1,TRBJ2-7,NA,TGCACCAGCAGCTTATGCAGGGGACTTAGGCTCGAGCAGTACTTC,CTSSLCRGLRLEQYF
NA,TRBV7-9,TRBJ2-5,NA,TGTGCCAGCGGCTTTAACAGTGGGCGGGAGACCCAGTACTTC,CASGFNSGRETQYF
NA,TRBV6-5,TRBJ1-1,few,TGTGCCAGCAGTACCACTAGGGAAGCTTTCTTT,CASSTTREAFF
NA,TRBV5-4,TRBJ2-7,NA,TGTGCCAGCAGCCCAGACTCCGACGAGCAGTACTTC,CASSPDSDEQYF
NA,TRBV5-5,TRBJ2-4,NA,TGTGCCAGCAGCCTAGGGCAGCTAGCCAAAAACATTCAGTACTTC,CASSLGQLAKNIQYF
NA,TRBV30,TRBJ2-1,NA,TGTGCCTGGAGTGTACAGGTGTACAATGAGCAGTTCTTC,CAWSVQVYNEQFF
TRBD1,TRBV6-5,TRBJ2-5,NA,TGTGCCAGCAGTTACCAGGGGGCGGGGGAGACCCAGTACTTC,CASSYQGAGETQYF
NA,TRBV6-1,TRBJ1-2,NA,TGTGCCAGCAGTGAATTCGCGGGGGCGGTCGGCTACACCTTC,CASSEFAGAVGYTF
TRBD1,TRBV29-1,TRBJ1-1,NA,TGCAGCGTTGGTGGCTGGGACAGGGGGGTAAGGAACACTGAAGCTTTCTTT,CSVGGWDRGVRNTEAFF
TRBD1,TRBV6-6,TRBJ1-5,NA,TGTGCCAGCAGTTACTGGACAGGGAACAATCAGCCCCAGCATTTT,CASSYWTGNNQPQHF
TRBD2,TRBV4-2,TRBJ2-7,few,TGTGCCAGCAGCCAACCTACTAGCGGTAACTCCTACGAGCAGTACTTC,CASSQPTSGNSYEQYF
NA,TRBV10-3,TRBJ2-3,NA,TGTGCCATCGGCCAGGGGTTGGGCACAGATACGCAGTATTTT,CAIGQGLGTDTQYF
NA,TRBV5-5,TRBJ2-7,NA,TGTGCCAGCTCCGACCTGGGGGGAACCTACGAGCAGTACTTC,CASSDLGGTYEQYF
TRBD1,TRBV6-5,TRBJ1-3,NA,TGTGCCAGCAGTGCCAGGGGGCAAACTGGAAACACCATATATTTT,CASSARGQTGNTIYF